One T cell receptor beta chain is described in this entry. The source of the sample is a study of cytomegalovirus exposure and HLA in healthy donors. Use of 60 Vbeta and 13 Jbeta primers characterized the PCR. Authors' analysis steps: It was a later analysis that counted about 80 million unique TCR beta chains, of which some 12 million were shared. The data were produced by immunoSEQ multiplex PCR, yet TCRdb's version contains in-frame clones alone and is incomplete. D and trimming come from the DNA, and the V and J calls and clone size come from that table. The data contain under 200,000 clones, around 68% of them seen just once; the ten biggest clones take up approximately 2.8%. Germline V gives CDR1 LGHNA, CDR2 YSLEER. The CDR3 extends over 15 amino acids. Trimming took 0 bases from V and 4 from J, leaving 11 bases between them.

The rearrangement joins TRBV4-3 to TRBJ2-3; D is perhaps TRBD1 (6 bases). The clonotype originates from a woman aged 40 to 49 in good health and CMV-seropositive. Input material: PBMCs. The CDR3 sequence is CASSQDRGTPDTQYF. The DNA for the CDR3 is TGCGCCAGCAGCCAAGATAGGGGGACCCCAGATACGCAGTATTTT.